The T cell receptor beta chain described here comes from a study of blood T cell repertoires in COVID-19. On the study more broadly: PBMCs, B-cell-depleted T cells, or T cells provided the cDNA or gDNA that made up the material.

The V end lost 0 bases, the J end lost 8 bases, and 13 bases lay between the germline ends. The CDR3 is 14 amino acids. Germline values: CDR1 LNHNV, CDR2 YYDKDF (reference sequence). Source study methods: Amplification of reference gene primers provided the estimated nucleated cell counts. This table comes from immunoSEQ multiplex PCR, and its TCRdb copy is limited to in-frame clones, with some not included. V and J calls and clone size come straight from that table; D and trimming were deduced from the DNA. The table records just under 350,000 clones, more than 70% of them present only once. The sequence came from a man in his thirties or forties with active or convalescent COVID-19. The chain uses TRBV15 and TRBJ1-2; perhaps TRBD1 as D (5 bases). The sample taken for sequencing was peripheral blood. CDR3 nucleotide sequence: TGTGCCACCAGCAGAGATTCAGCAGGGAAGGGCTACACCTTC. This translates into CATSRDSAGKGYTF.